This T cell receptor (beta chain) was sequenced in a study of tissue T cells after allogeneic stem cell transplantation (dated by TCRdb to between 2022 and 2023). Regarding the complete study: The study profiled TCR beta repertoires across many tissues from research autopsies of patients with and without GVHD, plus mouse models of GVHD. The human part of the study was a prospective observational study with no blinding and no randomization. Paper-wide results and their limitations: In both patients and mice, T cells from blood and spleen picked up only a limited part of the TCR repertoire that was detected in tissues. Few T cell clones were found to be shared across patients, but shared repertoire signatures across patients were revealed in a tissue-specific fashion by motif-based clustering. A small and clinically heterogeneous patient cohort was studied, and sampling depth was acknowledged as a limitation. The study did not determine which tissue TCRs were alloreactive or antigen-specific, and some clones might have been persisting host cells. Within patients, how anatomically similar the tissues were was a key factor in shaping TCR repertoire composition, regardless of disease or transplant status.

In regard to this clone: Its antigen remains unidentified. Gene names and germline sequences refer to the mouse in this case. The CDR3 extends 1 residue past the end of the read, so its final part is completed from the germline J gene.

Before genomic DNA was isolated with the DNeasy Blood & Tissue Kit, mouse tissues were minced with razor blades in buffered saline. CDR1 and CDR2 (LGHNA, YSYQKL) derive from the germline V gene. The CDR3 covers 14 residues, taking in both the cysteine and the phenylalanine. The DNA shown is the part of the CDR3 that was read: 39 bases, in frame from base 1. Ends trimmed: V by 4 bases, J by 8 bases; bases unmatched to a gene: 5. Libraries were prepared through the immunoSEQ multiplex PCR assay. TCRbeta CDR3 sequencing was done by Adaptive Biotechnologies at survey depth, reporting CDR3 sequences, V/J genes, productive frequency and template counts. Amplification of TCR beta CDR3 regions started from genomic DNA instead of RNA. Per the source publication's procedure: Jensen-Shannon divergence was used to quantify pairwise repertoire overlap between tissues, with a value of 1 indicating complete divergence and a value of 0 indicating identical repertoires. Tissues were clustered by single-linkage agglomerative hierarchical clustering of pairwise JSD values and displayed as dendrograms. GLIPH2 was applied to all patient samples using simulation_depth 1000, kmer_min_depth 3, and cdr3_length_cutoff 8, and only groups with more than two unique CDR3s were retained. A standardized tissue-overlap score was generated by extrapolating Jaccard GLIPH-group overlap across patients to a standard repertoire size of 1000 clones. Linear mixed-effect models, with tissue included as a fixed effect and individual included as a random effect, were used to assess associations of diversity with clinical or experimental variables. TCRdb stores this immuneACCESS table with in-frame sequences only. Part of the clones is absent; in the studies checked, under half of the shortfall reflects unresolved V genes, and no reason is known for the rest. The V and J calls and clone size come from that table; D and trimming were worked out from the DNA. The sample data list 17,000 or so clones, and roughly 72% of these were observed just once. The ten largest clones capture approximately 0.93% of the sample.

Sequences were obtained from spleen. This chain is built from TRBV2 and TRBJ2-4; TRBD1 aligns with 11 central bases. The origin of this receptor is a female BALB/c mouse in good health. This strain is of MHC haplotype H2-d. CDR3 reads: CASSPGQGALTLYF. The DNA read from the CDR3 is TGTGCCAGCAGCCCCGGACAGGGGGCGCTCACCTTGTAC.